This T cell receptor (beta chain) appears in the sequencing data of a study of beta chain features in type 1 diabetes. Study at large: All of the samples together had some 99 million sorted cells examined.

Study results and caveats: Shorter TCRB CDR3s, moderately but significantly so, marked every one of the four CD4+ subsets in Type 1 diabetes patients.

Expressed TCRB transcripts were sequenced after all isolated RNA was converted to cDNA. Some clones are missing from TCRdb's copy, which holds only in-frame ones; the method was immunoSEQ multiplex PCR. This sample yields some 370,000 clones, of which around 10% are seen a single time; around 0.66% belongs to the top ten. Worth noting for this clone: Its target is unknown.

The collection from each donor was one heparinised blood draw averaging roughly 110 mL. CD4+ naive, central memory, regulatory and stem cell-like memory cells were sorted via CD45RO/CCR7/CD25/CD127/CD95/CD27. This clonotype was obtained from a man younger than 40 with type 1 diabetes. Material: central memory CD4+ T cells from blood.

The DNA for the CDR3 is TGTGCCAGCAGCTTAGCGCTGGGGGGCAGGGGTGAAAAACTGTTTTTT. It encodes CASSLALGGRGEKLFF. V is TRBV7-9 and J is TRBJ1-4; a weak D match, TRBD1 (6 bases). There are 16 residues in the CDR3. Germline V lookup: CDR1 SEHNR, CDR2 FQNEAQ (reference sequence). Trimming shortened V by 0 bases and J by 7 bases, and 15 bases separated the two germline ends.